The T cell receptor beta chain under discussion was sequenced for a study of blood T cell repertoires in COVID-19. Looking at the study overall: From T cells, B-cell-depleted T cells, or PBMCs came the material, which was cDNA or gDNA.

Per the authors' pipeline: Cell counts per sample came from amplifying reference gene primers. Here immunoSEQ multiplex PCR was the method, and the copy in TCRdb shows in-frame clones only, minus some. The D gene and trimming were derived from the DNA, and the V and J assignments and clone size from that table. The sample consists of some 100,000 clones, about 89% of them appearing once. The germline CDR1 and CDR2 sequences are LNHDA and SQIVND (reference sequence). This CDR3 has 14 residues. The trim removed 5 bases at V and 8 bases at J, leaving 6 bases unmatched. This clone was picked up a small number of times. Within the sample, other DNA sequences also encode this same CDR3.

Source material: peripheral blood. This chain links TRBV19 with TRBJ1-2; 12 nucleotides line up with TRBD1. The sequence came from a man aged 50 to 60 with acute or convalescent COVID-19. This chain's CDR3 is CASSSGQGAGGYTF. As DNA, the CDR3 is TGTGCCAGTAGTTCGGGACAGGGGGCTGGAGGCTACACCTTC.